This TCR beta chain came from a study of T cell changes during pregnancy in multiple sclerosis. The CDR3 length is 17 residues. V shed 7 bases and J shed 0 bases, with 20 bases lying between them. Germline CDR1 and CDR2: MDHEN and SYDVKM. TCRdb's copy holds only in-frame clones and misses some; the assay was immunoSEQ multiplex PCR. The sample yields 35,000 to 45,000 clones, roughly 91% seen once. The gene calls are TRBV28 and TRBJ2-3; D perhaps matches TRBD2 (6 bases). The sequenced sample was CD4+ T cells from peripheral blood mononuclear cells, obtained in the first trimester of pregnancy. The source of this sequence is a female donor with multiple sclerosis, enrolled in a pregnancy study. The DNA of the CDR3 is TGTGCCAGCATTGGGGGGAGAGGGTCGGTAAGCACAGATACGCAGTATTTT. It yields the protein CASIGGRGSVSTDTQYF.